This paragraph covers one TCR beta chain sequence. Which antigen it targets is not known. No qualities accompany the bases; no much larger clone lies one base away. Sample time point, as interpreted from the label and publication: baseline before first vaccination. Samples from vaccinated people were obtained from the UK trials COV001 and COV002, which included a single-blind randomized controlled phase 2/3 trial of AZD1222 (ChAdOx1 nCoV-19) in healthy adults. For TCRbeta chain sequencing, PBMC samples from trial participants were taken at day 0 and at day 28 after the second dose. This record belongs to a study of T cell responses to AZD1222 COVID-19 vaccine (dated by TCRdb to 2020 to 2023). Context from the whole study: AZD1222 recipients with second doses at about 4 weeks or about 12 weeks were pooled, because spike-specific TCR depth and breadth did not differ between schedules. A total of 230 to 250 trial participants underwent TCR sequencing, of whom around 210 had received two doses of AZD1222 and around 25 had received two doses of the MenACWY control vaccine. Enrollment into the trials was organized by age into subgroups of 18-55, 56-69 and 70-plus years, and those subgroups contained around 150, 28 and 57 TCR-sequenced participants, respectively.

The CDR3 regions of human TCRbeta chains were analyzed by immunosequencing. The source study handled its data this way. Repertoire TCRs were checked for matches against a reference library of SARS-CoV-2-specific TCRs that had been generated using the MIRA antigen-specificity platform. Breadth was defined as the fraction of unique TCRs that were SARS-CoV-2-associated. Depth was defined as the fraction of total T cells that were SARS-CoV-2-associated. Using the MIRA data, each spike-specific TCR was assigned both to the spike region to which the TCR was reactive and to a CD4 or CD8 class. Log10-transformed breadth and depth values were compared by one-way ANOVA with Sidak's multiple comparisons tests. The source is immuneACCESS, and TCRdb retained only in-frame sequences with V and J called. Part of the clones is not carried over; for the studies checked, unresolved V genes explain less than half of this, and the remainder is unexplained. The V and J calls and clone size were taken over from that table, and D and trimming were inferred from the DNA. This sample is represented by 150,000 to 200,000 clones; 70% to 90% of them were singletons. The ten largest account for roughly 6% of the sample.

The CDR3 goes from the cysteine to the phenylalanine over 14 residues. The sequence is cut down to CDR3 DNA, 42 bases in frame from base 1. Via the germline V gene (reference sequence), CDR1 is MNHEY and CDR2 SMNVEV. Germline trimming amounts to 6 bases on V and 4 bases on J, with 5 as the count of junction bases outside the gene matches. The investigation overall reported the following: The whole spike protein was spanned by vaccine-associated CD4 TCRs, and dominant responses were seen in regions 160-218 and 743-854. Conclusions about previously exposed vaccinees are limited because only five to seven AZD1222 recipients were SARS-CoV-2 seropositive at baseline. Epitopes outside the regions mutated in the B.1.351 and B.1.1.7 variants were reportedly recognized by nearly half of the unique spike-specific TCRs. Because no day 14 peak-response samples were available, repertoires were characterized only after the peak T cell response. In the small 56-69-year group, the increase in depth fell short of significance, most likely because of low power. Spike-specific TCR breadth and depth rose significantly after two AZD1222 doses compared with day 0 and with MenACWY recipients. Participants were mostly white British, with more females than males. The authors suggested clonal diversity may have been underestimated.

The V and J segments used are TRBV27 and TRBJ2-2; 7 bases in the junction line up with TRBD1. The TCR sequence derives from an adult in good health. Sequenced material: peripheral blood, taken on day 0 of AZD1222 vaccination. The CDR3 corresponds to CASSPGGGTGELFF. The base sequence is TGTGCCAGCAGCCCAGGGGGTGGCACCGGGGAGCTGTTTTTT.